This is a list of T cell receptor beta chains from one sample in a study of human T cells and chemical hapten exposure. One entry per CDR3 protein, called by TCRdb with MiXCR from the RACE reads. The sample shows 80,000 to 100,000 distinct CDR3 sequences, about a tenth of them seen only once. The source was whole blood, collected in connection with sensitization to the hapten diphenylcyclopropenone (DPC). Source of these receptors: a woman aged 30 to 39 with alopecia areata. Some clones in this sample may be carry-over from other donors' samples. Each CDR3 is given with its conserved first and last residue. D genes are given only for firm matches. Clone sizes are given selectively: once, few, many, or a class where the clone is expanded.

TRBD1	TRBV20-1	few	TRBJ2-7	CSAEFRDRAISYEQYF	TGCAGTGCTGAATTCCGGGACAGGGCAATCTCCTACGAGCAGTACTTC
-	TRBV24-1	few	TRBJ1-2	CATSAPDYGYTF	TGTGCCACCAGTGCCCCCGACTATGGCTACACCTTC
-	TRBV28	many	TRBJ1-1	CASSLWGTMNTEAFF	TGTGCCAGCAGTTTATGGGGGACCATGAACACTGAAGCTTTCTTT
-	TRBV18	-	TRBJ1-2	CASSSQELSNYGYTF	TGTGCCAGCTCATCACAGGAGTTGAGTAACTATGGCTACACCTTC
-	TRBV20-1	many	TRBJ1-4	CSATDGMNEKLFF	TGCAGTGCCACGGACGGAATGAATGAAAAACTGTTTTTT
TRBD2	TRBV6-1	few	TRBJ2-7	CASSTGTTWQYEQYF	TGTGCCAGCAGTACCGGGACTACGTGGCAGTACGAGCAGTACTTC
-	TRBV7-8	many	TRBJ1-6	CASSLGDSPLHF	TGTGCCAGCAGCTTAGGGGATTCACCCCTCCACTTT
-	TRBV28	many	TRBJ2-6	CASTLSGANVLTF	TGTGCCAGCACCCTCTCCGGGGCCAACGTCCTGACTTTC
TRBD1	TRBV29-1	many	TRBJ1-2	CSVEDRDRGRIDYGYTF	TGCAGCGTTGAAGATCGGGACAGGGGGCGTATAGACTATGGCTACACCTTC
-	TRBV12-3/TRBV12-4	many	TRBJ2-7	CASSFGGYEQYF	TGTGCCAGCAGTTTCGGGGGCTACGAGCAGTACTTC
-	TRBV21-1	-	TRBJ1-1	CASSKKRQTGKITEAFF	TGTGCCAGCAGCAAAAAAAGGCAGACAGGGAAGATCACTGAAGCTTTCTTT
-	TRBV28	many	TRBJ1-5	CASSLSRPQHF	TGTGCCAGCAGTTTAAGCAGGCCCCAGCATTTT
TRBD2	TRBV2	-	TRBJ2-2	CASRKTGTSGTRELFF	TGTGCCAGCAGGAAAACCGGGACTAGCGGGACCCGGGAGCTGTTTTTT
TRBD2	TRBV28	many	TRBJ2-5	CASTRGASGRLGGDLETQYF	TGTGCCAGCACCCGAGGGGCTAGCGGGAGGCTGGGTGGTGATTTGGAGACCCAGTACTTC
-	TRBV12-3/TRBV12-4	many	TRBJ2-5	CASIPGTEFETQYF	TGTGCCAGCATTCCCGGGACCGAGTTCGAGACCCAGTACTTC
-	TRBV2	few	TRBJ2-3	CASSESPSDTQYF	TGTGCCAGCAGTGAAAGTCCTTCAGATACGCAGTATTTT
TRBD2	TRBV14	many	TRBJ2-1	CASSQLGLAGGPGTNEQFF	TGTGCCAGCAGCCAACTGGGACTAGCGGGGGGTCCTGGAACGAATGAGCAGTTCTTC
TRBD1	TRBV20-1	-	TRBJ2-1	CSARTDRGLYNEQFF	TGCAGTGCTAGAACGGACAGGGGGCTTTACAATGAGCAGTTCTTC
-	TRBV10-3	few	TRBJ2-6	CAISENSGANVLTF	TGTGCCATCAGTGAAAACTCTGGGGCCAACGTCCTGACTTTC
TRBD1	TRBV5-1	many	TRBJ1-2	CASSADRLYGYTF	TGCGCCAGCAGCGCGGACAGGTTATATGGCTACACCTTC
-	TRBV28	-	TRBJ2-1	CASSRRNEQFF	TGTGCCAGCAGTAGACGTAATGAGCAGTTCTTC
-	TRBV5-1	many	TRBJ2-2	CASSIRGQRAGELFF	TGCGCCAGCAGCATACGAGGACAGCGGGCCGGGGAGCTGTTTTTT
TRBD2	TRBV18	-	TRBJ2-7	CASSPLTSGSFNEQYF	TGTGCCAGCTCACCCCTGACTAGCGGGAGCTTCAACGAGCAGTACTTC
TRBD2	TRBV7-6	many	TRBJ2-7	CASSLPSGRGSIHEQYF	TGTGCCAGCAGCTTGCCCAGCGGGAGGGGGAGTATCCACGAGCAGTACTTC
-	TRBV6-2/TRBV6-3	many	TRBJ2-1	CASSYGLSSYNEQFF	TGTGCCAGCAGTTACGGTTTGAGCTCCTACAATGAGCAGTTCTTC
-	TRBV20-1	-	TRBJ2-5	CSAGDPGQTQYF	TGCAGTGCTGGAGACCCGGGTCAGACCCAGTACTTC
-	TRBV28	many	TRBJ1-1	CASFTLPSRNTEAFF	TGTGCCAGCTTTACTTTGCCGAGCAGGAACACTGAAGCTTTCTTT
TRBD1	TRBV4-1	-	TRBJ1-5	CASSPRDRGNQPQHF	TGCGCCAGCAGCCCCCGGGACAGGGGAAATCAGCCCCAGCATTTT
-	TRBV18	many	TRBJ2-2	CASSPRPDSFNTGELFF	TGTGCCAGCTCACCCCGGCCGGACTCCTTCAACACCGGGGAGCTGTTTTTT
-	TRBV18	many	TRBJ2-1	CASSQVSLGPYNEQFF	TGTGCCAGCTCACAAGTGTCCCTTGGTCCCTACAATGAGCAGTTCTTC
-	TRBV29-1	many	TRBJ2-1	CSVLSGINEQFF	TGCAGCGTTCTTTCGGGGATAAATGAGCAGTTCTTC
-	TRBV11-2	few	TRBJ1-2	CASSLGAGPNYGYTF	TGTGCCAGCAGCTTAGGGGCAGGACCTAACTATGGCTACACCTTC
-	TRBV20-1	few	TRBJ2-5	CSAAPERYQETQYF	TGCAGTGCCGCCCCGGAGCGGTACCAAGAGACCCAGTACTTC
TRBD1	TRBV20-1	-	TRBJ2-3	CSAKTGAPDTQYF	TGCAGTGCTAAGACAGGGGCCCCAGATACGCAGTATTTT
-	TRBV2	many	TRBJ2-5	CASSVDGAHQETQYF	TGTGCCAGCAGTGTCGACGGGGCGCATCAAGAGACCCAGTACTTC
-	TRBV20-1	many	TRBJ2-3	CSAPIQGTTDTQYF	TGCAGTGCTCCTATCCAGGGGACCACAGATACGCAGTATTTT
-	TRBV4-3	-	TRBJ1-2	CASSQAYNYGYTF	TGCGCCAGCAGCCAAGCATACAACTATGGCTACACCTTC
-	TRBV6-1	few	TRBJ1-2	CASRLDSGQTYGYTF	TGTGCCAGCCGCCTTGACTCCGGGCAGACCTATGGCTACACCTTC
TRBD2	TRBV3-1	-	TRBJ2-1	CASSLSGAHFNEQFF	TGTGCCAGCAGCCTTAGCGGGGCTCACTTCAATGAGCAGTTCTTC
TRBD1	TRBV29-1	many	TRBJ1-5	CSVVLGAGGGQPQHF	TGCAGCGTTGTATTGGGGGCAGGGGGCGGTCAGCCCCAGCATTTT
TRBD2	TRBV2	-	TRBJ2-3	CASSEATSMTNTQYF	TGTGCCAGCAGTGAAGCGACTAGCATGACAAATACGCAGTATTTT
-	TRBV6-1	many	TRBJ2-3	CASKDRESRADTQYF	TGTGCCAGCAAGGATCGCGAATCAAGGGCAGATACGCAGTATTTT